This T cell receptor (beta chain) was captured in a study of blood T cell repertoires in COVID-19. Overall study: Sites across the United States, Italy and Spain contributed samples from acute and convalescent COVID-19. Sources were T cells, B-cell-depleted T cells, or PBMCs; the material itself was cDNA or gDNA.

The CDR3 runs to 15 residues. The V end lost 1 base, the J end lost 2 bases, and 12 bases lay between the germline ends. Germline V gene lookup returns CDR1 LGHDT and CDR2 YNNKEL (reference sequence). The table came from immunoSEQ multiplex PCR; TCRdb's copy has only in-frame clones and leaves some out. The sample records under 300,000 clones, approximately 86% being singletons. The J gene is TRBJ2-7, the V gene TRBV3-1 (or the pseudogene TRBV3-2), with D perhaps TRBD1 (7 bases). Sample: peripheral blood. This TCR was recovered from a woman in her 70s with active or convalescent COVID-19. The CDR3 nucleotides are TGTGCCAGCAGCCAAGCGGGGGACAGTACCTACGAGCAGTACTTC. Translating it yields CASSQAGDSTYEQYF.